This T cell receptor beta chain was obtained from a study of blood T cell repertoires in COVID-19. Study context: The analysed material was cDNA or gDNA that came from T cells, B-cell-depleted T cells, or PBMCs.

This clone ranks as medium-sized. Trimming left V 0 bases short and J 4 bases short, with 13 bases between. This CDR3 region has 15 residues. Germline values: CDR1 SGHTA, CDR2 FQGNSA. As originally analysed: Nucleated cell counts were estimated from reference gene primer amplification. Profiling relied on immunoSEQ multiplex PCR, and the TCRdb table lists in-frame clones only, not all of them. V, J and clone size are those of that table, while D and trimming were read from the DNA. The data show around 40,000 clones, with roughly 80% seen just once and 30% to 35% held by the top ten. The V and J genes are TRBV7-2 and TRBJ2-7; D perhaps matches TRBD2 (6 bases). The clonotype was recovered from a woman older than 75 with acute or convalescent COVID-19. The sequencing sample was made of peripheral blood. The CDR3 DNA sequence: TGTGCCAGCAGCTTAGCGAGGGGTGCGGGATACGAGCAGTACTTC. Translated: CASSLARGAGYEQYF.